This TCR beta chain was profiled in a study of Ad26.COV2.S vaccination and SARS-CoV-2 variants (dated by TCRdb to the early 2020s). Notes on the research overall: TCRbeta repertoire sequencing was used to assess the specificity and breadth of SARS-CoV-2-reactive T cell receptors after Ad26.COV2.S vaccination. A total of approximately 30 samples were included in the TCR-sequenced set, comprising about 20 Ad26.COV2.S vaccine recipients, 5 placebo recipients and 8 SARS-CoV-2 convalescent individuals. Beyond this particular receptor, the publication reports: It was noted by the authors that total T cell responses may have been underestimated by the TCR breadth and depth analyses. Comparable non-spike TCR breadth was observed between vaccine and placebo recipients, consistent with only spike being contained in the vaccine. Higher spike-specific TCR breadth was observed in Ad26.COV2.S recipients than in placebo recipients (P = 0.0014). After vaccination, spike-specific CD8+ and CD4+ T cell responses were reported to show substantial breadth.

Regarding this clone: It has no known antigen specificity. Base qualities are not recorded, but no much larger clone differs from it by a single base.

The immunoSEQ Assay was used to sequence TCRbeta CDR3 regions. After extraction, genomic DNA underwent amplification by bias-controlled multiplex PCR, followed by high-throughput sequencing. As for how the authors treated the data: To quantify the absolute abundance of each unique TCRbeta CDR3 region, sequences were collapsed and filtered. T cell fraction was estimated by normalizing TCRbeta template counts to usable DNA, with usable DNA measured through amplification of reference genes found in all nucleated cells. Repertoire TCRs were annotated as SARS-CoV-2-specific by exact matching of V gene, CDR3 amino acid sequence and J gene to a known reactive TCR set. The reference SARS-CoV-2 TCR set was obtained from MIRA and was filtered for enrichment in COVID-19-positive ImmuneCODE repertoires, whereby public or cross-reactive TCRs were removed. Using the MIRA antigens, annotated TCRs were further analysed by specific ORF or by position within an ORF. Breadth was defined as annotated unique rearrangements over total unique productive rearrangements; depth was the summed frequency of those rearrangements. Group comparisons of TCR breadth used two-sided Wilcoxon rank-sum tests. TCRdb retrieved this table from immuneACCESS and kept in-frame rearrangements only. Not all clones are present; in checked studies, unresolved V genes account for under half, and no reason is known for the remainder. V, J and clone size are those of that table, while D and trimming were read from the DNA. The sample table holds about 180,000 clones, of which around 88% were seen once. The ten largest clonotypes hold 5.9% of the sample.

V is reduced by 2 bases and J by 3 bases, leaving a spacing of 8 bases between them. In the germline V gene, CDR1 corresponds to SGHAT and CDR2 to FQNNGV. The CDR3 numbers 14 residues from cysteine through phenylalanine. Kept here is only the CDR3 DNA, which spans 42 bases and is read in frame from base 1. Interpreted using the paper, the time point label stands for: individuals recovered from natural SARS-CoV-2 infection. This TCR was sampled from a human donor who had recovered from COVID-19. Recombination connected TRBV11-2 to TRBJ1-3; the D gene is not confidently resolved. Sequences were derived from peripheral blood, sampled after recovery from COVID-19. DNA sequence: TGTGCCAGCAGCTTACGCGGATATGGAAACACCATATATTTT. This yields the protein CASSLRGYGNTIYF.